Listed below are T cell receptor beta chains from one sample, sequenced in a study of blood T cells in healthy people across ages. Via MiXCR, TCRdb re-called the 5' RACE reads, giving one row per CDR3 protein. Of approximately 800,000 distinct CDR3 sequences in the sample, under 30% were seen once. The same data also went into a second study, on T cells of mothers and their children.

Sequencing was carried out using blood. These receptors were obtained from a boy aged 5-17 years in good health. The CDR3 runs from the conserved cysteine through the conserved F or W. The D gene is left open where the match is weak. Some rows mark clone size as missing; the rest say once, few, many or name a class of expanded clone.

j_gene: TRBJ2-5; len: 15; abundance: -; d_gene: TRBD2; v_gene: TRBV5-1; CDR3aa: CASSLSGLAGETQYF; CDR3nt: TGCGCCAGCAGCTTGTCGGGACTAGCGGGGGAGACCCAGTACTTC
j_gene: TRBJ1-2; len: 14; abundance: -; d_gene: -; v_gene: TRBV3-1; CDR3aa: CASSQGPQDYGYTF; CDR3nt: TGTGCCAGCAGCCAAGGTCCACAGGACTATGGCTACACCTTC
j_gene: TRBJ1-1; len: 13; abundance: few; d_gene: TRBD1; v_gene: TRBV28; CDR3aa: CASTGGWNTEAFF; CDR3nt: TGTGCCAGCACAGGGGGATGGAACACTGAAGCTTTCTTT
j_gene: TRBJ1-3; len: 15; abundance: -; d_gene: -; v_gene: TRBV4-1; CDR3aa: CASSQEDSSGNTIYF; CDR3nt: TGCGCCAGCAGCCAAGAGGACAGCTCTGGAAACACCATATATTTT
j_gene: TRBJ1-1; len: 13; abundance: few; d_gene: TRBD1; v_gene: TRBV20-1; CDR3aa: CSAGGQGFTEAFF; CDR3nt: TGCAGTGCTGGGGGACAGGGGTTCACTGAAGCTTTCTTT
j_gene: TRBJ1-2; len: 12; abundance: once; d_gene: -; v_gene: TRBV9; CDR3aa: CASSGTTNGYTF; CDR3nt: TGTGCCAGCAGCGGGACAACAAATGGCTACACCTTC
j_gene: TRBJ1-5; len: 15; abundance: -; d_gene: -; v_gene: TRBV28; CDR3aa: CASSTRDSGRQPQHF; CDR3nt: TGTGCCAGCAGCACCAGAGATTCAGGGCGGCAGCCCCAGCATTTT
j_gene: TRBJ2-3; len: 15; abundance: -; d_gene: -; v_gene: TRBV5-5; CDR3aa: CASSLLSPRADTQYF; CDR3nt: TGTGCCAGCAGCTTGTTGTCCCCCAGAGCAGATACGCAGTATTTT
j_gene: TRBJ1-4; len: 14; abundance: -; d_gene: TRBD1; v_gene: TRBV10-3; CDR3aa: CAISRDRGSEKLFF; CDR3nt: TGTGCCATCAGTCGGGACAGGGGCAGTGAAAAACTGTTTTTT
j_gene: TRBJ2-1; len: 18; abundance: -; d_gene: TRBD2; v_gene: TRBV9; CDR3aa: CASSVLGLAGTHYNEQFF; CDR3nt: TGTGCCAGCAGCGTCCTCGGACTAGCGGGGACACACTACAATGAGCAGTTCTTC
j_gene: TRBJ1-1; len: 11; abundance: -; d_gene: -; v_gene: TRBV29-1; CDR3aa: CSCSVNTEAFF; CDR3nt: TGCAGCTGTTCAGTGAACACTGAAGCTTTCTTT
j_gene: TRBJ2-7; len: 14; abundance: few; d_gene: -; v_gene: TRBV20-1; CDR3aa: CSARDLKGLYEQYF; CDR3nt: TGCAGTGCTAGAGATCTTAAGGGGCTCTACGAGCAGTACTTC